This T cell receptor (beta chain) was recorded in a study of a mutant IDH1 vaccine in newly diagnosed glioma. Study-wide background: Vaccine administration was initiated 4-6 weeks following radiotherapy alone, or with temozolomide cycles. Mean patient age was approximately 40 years; 62.5% were male and around 40% female.

Study-level points and caveats: It was more than 80% of patients that developed vaccine-induced immune responses. Apparently unrelated to pseudoprogression were changes in the top peripheral T cell clonotypes.

Noted time point: week 5, during vaccination. It was 300 ug of mutant IDH1 20-mer peptide that made up each vaccine dose, given with topical imiquimod. Clones were sequenced by immunoSEQ multiplex PCR, and TCRdb holds only the in-frame ones, with some missing. This table has tens of thousands of clones, about three quarters appearing once. The CDR3 spans 13 residues. CDR1 is ENHRY and CDR2 is SYGVKD in the germline V gene. J was trimmed by 1 base and V by 7 bases; bases with no gene match: 2. Comments on this clone: Its antigen is as yet unknown.

The J gene is TRBJ1-1, the V gene TRBV10-3; TRBD1 aligns across 8 bases. The source was PBMCs, collected from a glioma patient whose treatment included an IDH1 peptide vaccine. This receptor was identified in a woman in her forties with glioma. The CDR3 bases are TGTGCCATCACTGGACAGGGGAACACTGAAGCTTTCTTT. Its translation: CAITGQGNTEAFF.